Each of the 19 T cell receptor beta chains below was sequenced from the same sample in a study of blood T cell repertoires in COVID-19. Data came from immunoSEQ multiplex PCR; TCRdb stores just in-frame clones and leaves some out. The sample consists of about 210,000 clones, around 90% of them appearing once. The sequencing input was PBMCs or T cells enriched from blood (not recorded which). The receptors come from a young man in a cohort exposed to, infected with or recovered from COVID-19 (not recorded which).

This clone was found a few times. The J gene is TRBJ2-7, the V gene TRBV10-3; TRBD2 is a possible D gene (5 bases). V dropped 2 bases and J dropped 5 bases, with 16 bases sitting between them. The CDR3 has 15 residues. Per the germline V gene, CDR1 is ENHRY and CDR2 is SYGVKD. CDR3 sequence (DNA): TGTGCCATCAGTGAGCCCCAGAGGGTAAAACACGAGCAGTACTTC. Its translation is CAISEPQRVKHEQYF.

The CDR3 reads CASSQDRWLQSEAFF. In nucleotides, the CDR3 is TGCGCCAGCAGCCAAGATAGATGGTTACAGTCTGAAGCTTTCTTT. V is TRBV4-1 and J is TRBJ1-1; D remains unclear. This CDR3 contains 15 residues. V lost 0 bases and J lost 6, with 14 bases in between. Germline CDR1 is MGHRA and CDR2 is YSYEKL.

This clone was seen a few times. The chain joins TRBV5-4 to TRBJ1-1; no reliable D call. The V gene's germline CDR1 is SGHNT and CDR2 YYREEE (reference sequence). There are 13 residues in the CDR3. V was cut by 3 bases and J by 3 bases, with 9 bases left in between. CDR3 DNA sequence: TGTGCCAGCAGCTCATTTCGGGACACTGAAGCTTTCTTT. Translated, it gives CASSSFRDTEAFF.

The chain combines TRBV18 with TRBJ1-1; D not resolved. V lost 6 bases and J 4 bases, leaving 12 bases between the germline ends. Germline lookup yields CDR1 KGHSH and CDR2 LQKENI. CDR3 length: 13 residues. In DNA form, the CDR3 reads TGTGCCAGCTCCCGTGACGGGATCACTGAAGCTTTCTTT. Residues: CASSRDGITEAFF. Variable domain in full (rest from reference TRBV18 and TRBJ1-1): NAGVMQNPRHLVRRRGQEARLRCSPMKGHSHVYWYRQLPEEGLKFMVYLQKENIIDESGMPKERFSAEFPKEGPSILRIQQVVRGDSAAYFCASSRDGITEAFFGQGTRLTVV.

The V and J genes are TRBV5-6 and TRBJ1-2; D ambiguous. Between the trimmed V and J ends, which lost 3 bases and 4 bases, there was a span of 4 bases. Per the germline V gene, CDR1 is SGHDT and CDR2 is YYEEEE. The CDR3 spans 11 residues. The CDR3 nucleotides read TGTGCCAGCAGCTACAGCTATGGCTACACCTTC. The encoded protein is CASSYSYGYTF.

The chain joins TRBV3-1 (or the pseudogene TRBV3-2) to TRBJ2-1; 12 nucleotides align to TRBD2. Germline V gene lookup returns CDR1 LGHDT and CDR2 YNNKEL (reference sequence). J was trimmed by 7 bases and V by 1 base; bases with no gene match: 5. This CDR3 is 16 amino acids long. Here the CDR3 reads CASSQGWTSGKNEQFF. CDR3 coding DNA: TGTGCCAGCAGCCAAGGGTGGACTAGCGGGAAGAATGAGCAGTTCTTC.

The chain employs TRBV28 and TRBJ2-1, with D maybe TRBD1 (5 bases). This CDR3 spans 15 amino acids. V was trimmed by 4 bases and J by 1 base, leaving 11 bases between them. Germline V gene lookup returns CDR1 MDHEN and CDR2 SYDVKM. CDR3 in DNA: TGTGCCAGCAGTTCCTTCAGGGAATCCTACAATGAGCAGTTCTTC. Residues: CASSSFRESYNEQFF.

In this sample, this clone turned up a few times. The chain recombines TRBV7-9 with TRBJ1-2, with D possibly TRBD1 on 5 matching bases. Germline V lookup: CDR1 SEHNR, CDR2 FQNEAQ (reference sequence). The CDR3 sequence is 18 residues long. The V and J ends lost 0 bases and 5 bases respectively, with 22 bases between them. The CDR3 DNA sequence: TGTGCCAGCAGCTTAGCGCCGGGGCGGCAGTCTGGGGGGTATGGCTACACCTTC. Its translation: CASSLAPGRQSGGYGYTF.

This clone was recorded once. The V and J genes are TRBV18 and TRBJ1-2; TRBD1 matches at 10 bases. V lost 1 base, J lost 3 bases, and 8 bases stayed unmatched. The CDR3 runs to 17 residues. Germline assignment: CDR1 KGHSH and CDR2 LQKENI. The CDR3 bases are TGTGCCAGCTCACCACTGGAGACAGGGGGCGCAGACTATGGCTACACCTTC. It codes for CASSPLETGGADYGYTF.

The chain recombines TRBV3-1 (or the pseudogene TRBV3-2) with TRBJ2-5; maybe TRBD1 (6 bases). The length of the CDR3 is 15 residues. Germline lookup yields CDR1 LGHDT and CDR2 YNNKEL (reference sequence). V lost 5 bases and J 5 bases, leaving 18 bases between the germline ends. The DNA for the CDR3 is TGTGCCAGCAGCTCACCTTTGACAGGCCCGGAGACCCAGTACTTC. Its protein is CASSSPLTGPETQYF.

CDR3 nucleotides: TGTGCCAGCAGCTTATTAACAGATACGCAGTATTTT. Protein sequence: CASSLLTDTQYF. The gene calls are TRBV7-8 and TRBJ2-3; D gene ambiguous. This CDR3 is built from 12 residues. V shed 2 bases and J shed 3 bases, with 3 bases lying between them. Germline V gives CDR1 SGHVS, CDR2 FQNEAQ.

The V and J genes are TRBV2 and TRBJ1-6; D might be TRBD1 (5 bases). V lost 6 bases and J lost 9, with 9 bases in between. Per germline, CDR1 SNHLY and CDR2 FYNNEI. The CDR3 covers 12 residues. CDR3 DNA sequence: TGTGCCAGCAGCTCGGGACTTTCACCCCTCCACTTT. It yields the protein CASSSGLSPLHF.

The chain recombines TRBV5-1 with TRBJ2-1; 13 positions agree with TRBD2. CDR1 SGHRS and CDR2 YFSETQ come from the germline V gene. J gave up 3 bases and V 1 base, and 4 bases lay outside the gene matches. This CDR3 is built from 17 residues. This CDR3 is CASSLQRLAGGYNEQFF. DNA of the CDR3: TGCGCCAGCAGCTTGCAACGACTAGCGGGAGGCTACAATGAGCAGTTCTTC. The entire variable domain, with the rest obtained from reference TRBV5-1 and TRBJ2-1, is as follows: KAGVTQTPRYLIKTRGQQVTLSCSPISGHRSVSWYQQTPGQGLQFLFEYFSETQRNKGNFPGRFSGRQFSNSRSEMNVSTLELGDSALYLCASSLQRLAGGYNEQFFGPGTRLTVL.

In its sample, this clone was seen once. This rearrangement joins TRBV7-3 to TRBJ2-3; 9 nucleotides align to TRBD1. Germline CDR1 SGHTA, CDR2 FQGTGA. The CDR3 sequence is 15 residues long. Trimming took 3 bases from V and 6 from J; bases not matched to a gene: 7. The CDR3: CASSFGTGMGDTQYF. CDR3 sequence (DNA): TGTGCCAGCAGCTTTGGGACAGGGATGGGTGATACGCAGTATTTT.

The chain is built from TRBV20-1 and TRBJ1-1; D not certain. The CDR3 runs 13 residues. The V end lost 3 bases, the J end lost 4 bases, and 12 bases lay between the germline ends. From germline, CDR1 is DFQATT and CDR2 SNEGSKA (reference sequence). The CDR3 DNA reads TGCAGTGCTAGTAAAACCCCGGGCACTGAAGCTTTCTTT. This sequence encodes CSASKTPGTEAFF.

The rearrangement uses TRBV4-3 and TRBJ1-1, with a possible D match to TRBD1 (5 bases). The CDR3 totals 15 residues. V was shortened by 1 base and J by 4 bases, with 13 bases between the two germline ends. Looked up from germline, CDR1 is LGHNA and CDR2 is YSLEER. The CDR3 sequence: CASSQGAQGSTEAFF. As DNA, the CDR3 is TGCGCCAGCAGCCAAGGGGCCCAGGGTAGCACTGAAGCTTTCTTT.

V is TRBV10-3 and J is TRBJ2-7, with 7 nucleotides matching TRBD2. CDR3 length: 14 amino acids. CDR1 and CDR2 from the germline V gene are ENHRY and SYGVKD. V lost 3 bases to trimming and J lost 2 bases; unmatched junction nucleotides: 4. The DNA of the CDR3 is TGTGCCATCAGTGAAAGGCTAGCGGCCTACGAGCAGTACTTC. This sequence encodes CAISERLAAYEQYF.

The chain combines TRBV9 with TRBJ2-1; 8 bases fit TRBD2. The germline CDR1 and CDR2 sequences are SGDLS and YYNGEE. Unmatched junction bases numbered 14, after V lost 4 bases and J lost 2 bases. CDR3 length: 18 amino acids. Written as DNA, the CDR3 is TGTGCCAGCAGCCCACCCTTCTTTCACGGGAGGGCCTACAATGAGCAGTTCTTC. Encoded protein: CASSPPFFHGRAYNEQFF.

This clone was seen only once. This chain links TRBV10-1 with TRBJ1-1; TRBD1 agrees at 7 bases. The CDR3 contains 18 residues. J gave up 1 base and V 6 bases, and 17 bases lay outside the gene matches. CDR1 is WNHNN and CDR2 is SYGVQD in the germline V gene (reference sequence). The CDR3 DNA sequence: TGCGCCAGCAGCCTCCCCCGGGACAGTGCCCACCCGAACACTGAAGCTTTCTTT. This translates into CASSLPRDSAHPNTEAFF.